Given below is one T cell receptor beta chain in context. This specimen belongs to a study of blood T cell repertoires in COVID-19. Study in general: COVID-19 samples, acute and convalescent, were from the United States, Italy and Spain. The analysed material was cDNA or gDNA that came from T cells, B-cell-depleted T cells, or PBMCs.

CDR3 length: 16 amino acids. Germline assignment: CDR1 MGHDK and CDR2 SYGVNS. After removal of 7 bases from V and 7 bases from J, the junction contained 14 bases not matched to a gene. In the source study's methods: Reference gene primers were amplified, and this amplification served to estimate nucleated cell counts. The assay was immunoSEQ multiplex PCR, and TCRdb's table has in-frame clones only and misses some. V and J calls and clone size come straight from that table; D and trimming were deduced from the DNA. The repertoire holds roughly 58,000 clones, with roughly 80% as singletons. This receptor was taken from a man between 65 and 85 years old with active COVID-19. The chain is built from TRBV25-1 and TRBJ2-2; the match to TRBD1 covers 8 bases. The sequenced material came from peripheral blood. CDR3 amino acids: CASNRQGTLGGGELFF. The CDR3 DNA reads as TGTGCCAGCAATCGACAGGGGACACTTGGGGGCGGGGAGCTGTTTTTT. Full variable domain (outside the CDR3, taken from reference TRBV25-1 and TRBJ2-2): EADIYQTPRYLVIGTGKKITLECSQTMGHDKMYWYQQDPGMELHLIHYSYGVNSTEKGDLSSESTVSRIRTEHFPLTLESARPSHTSQYLCASNRQGTLGGGELFFGEGSRLTVL.